These T cell receptor beta chains were read from a single sample in a study of control samples from healthy donors and cancer patients. Measured with immunoSEQ multiplex PCR; TCRdb has only the in-frame clones, and not every one. The sample carries just over 50,000 clones, 88% recorded once. The source material was PBMCs. The receptors were sampled from a man aged 45 to 65 with head and neck cancer. Each CDR3 is given with its conserved first and last residue. A D gene is named only where the DNA matches it firmly. Clone size is shown for a subset of rows, as once, few, many or a class of expanded clone.

v_gene: TRBV6-1; d_gene: TRBD2; j_gene: TRBJ2-7; abundance: NA; CDR3nt: TGTGCCAGCAGTGAAGCGCCGGGGGGGGTCTCCTACGAGCAGTACTTC; CDR3aa: CASSEAPGGVSYEQYF
v_gene: TRBV4-2; d_gene: TRBD2; j_gene: TRBJ2-3; abundance: NA; CDR3nt: TGTGCCAGCAGCCAAGTAAGCGGGAGGGCATCTCGCACAGATACGCAGTATTTT; CDR3aa: CASSQVSGRASRTDTQYF
v_gene: TRBV30; d_gene: NA; j_gene: TRBJ2-3; abundance: NA; CDR3nt: TGTGCCTGGAGTACAGGACCCCATAGAGGCACAGATACGCAGTATTTT; CDR3aa: CAWSTGPHRGTDTQYF
v_gene: TRBV12-5; d_gene: NA; j_gene: TRBJ2-3; abundance: few; CDR3nt: TGTGCTAGTGGTTTGGGGGACGGATGGGACACAGATACGCAGTATTTT; CDR3aa: CASGLGDGWDTDTQYF
v_gene: TRBV27; d_gene: TRBD2; j_gene: TRBJ2-1; abundance: NA; CDR3nt: TGTGCCAGCAGTTTACGACTAGCGGGAAGATTAGGGGAGCAGTTCTTC; CDR3aa: CASSLRLAGRLGEQFF
v_gene: TRBV19; d_gene: NA; j_gene: TRBJ2-7; abundance: NA; CDR3nt: TGTGCCAGTAGTATAGATCCCTCAATGGGACATACCTACGAGCAGTACTTC; CDR3aa: CASSIDPSMGHTYEQYF
v_gene: TRBV6-5; d_gene: TRBD1; j_gene: TRBJ1-2; abundance: NA; CDR3nt: TGTGCCAGCAGCCGGACAGGGGTAAATAACTATGGCTACACCTTC; CDR3aa: CASSRTGVNNYGYTF
v_gene: TRBV7-2; d_gene: NA; j_gene: TRBJ2-1; abundance: few; CDR3nt: TGTGCCAGCAGCTTAGCCCCGGTACGAAAGCAGTTCTTC; CDR3aa: CASSLAPVRKQFF
v_gene: TRBV28; d_gene: NA; j_gene: TRBJ2-2; abundance: NA; CDR3nt: TGTGCCAGCAGTCTGAAGAACACCGGGGAGCTGTTTTTT; CDR3aa: CASSLKNTGELFF
v_gene: TRBV7-9; d_gene: NA; j_gene: TRBJ2-7; abundance: NA; CDR3nt: TGTGCCAGCAGCGATGTGGGCTACGAGCAGTACTTC; CDR3aa: CASSDVGYEQYF
v_gene: TRBV6-5; d_gene: NA; j_gene: TRBJ2-3; abundance: once; CDR3nt: TGTGCCAGCAGTAAGGGGGGGGGCACAGATACGCAGTATTTT; CDR3aa: CASSKGGGTDTQYF
v_gene: TRBV5-8; d_gene: NA; j_gene: TRBJ2-3; abundance: NA; CDR3nt: TGTGCCAGCAGCTTGTTGTACACAGATACGCAGTATTTT; CDR3aa: CASSLLYTDTQYF
v_gene: TRBV2; d_gene: TRBD1; j_gene: TRBJ2-5; abundance: once; CDR3nt: TGTGCCAGCAGCGACCCGGACAGGAATCAAGAGACCCAGTACTTC; CDR3aa: CASSDPDRNQETQYF
v_gene: TRBV2; d_gene: NA; j_gene: TRBJ2-3; abundance: NA; CDR3nt: TGTGCCAGCAGCCCGGTGTCAGATACGCAGTATTTT; CDR3aa: CASSPVSDTQYF
v_gene: TRBV5-1; d_gene: TRBD1; j_gene: TRBJ1-2; abundance: NA; CDR3nt: TGCGCCAGCAGCATGGACAGGGGGGATGGCTACACCTTC; CDR3aa: CASSMDRGDGYTF
v_gene: TRBV6-5; d_gene: TRBD2; j_gene: TRBJ2-7; abundance: NA; CDR3nt: TGTGCCAGCAAAACTAGCGCCAGCTCCTACGAGCAGTACTTC; CDR3aa: CASKTSASSYEQYF
v_gene: TRBV4-1; d_gene: TRBD2; j_gene: TRBJ2-1; abundance: NA; CDR3nt: TGCGCCAGCCGGGGGAGCGGGGGGGTCAATGAGCAGTTCTTC; CDR3aa: CASRGSGGVNEQFF
v_gene: TRBV3-1/TRBV3-2; d_gene: TRBD2; j_gene: TRBJ2-7; abundance: NA; CDR3nt: TGTGCCAGCAGCGAGCGGGGGGGCGTATACGAGCAGTACTTC; CDR3aa: CASSERGGVYEQYF
v_gene: TRBV6-4; d_gene: NA; j_gene: TRBJ1-3; abundance: NA; CDR3nt: TGTGCCAGCAGCGGAATTCCAGGAAACACCATATATTTT; CDR3aa: CASSGIPGNTIYF
v_gene: TRBV2; d_gene: NA; j_gene: TRBJ2-3; abundance: NA; CDR3nt: TGTGCCAGCAGTGACAGGACTAGCACAGATACGCAGTATTTT; CDR3aa: CASSDRTSTDTQYF
v_gene: TRBV19; d_gene: NA; j_gene: TRBJ1-4; abundance: NA; CDR3nt: TGTGCCAGTAGTACCACCCGGGGCAATGAAAAACTGTTTTTT; CDR3aa: CASSTTRGNEKLFF
v_gene: TRBV7-2; d_gene: NA; j_gene: TRBJ2-2; abundance: NA; CDR3nt: TGTGCCAGCAGCTTAGCGAGCGGGGGGGAGCTGTTTTTT; CDR3aa: CASSLASGGELFF
v_gene: TRBV9; d_gene: TRBD2; j_gene: TRBJ2-5; abundance: NA; CDR3nt: TGTGCCAGCAGCGTAGGGACTAGCGGTCAAGAGACCCAGTACTTC; CDR3aa: CASSVGTSGQETQYF
v_gene: TRBV6-1; d_gene: NA; j_gene: TRBJ2-1; abundance: NA; CDR3nt: TGTGCCAGCAGTGAGAGCTCCTACAATGAGCAGTTCTTC; CDR3aa: CASSESSYNEQFF
v_gene: TRBV4-2; d_gene: TRBD1; j_gene: TRBJ2-7; abundance: NA; CDR3nt: TGTGCCAGCAGCGCTGGGACAGCTGCAACCTACGAGCAGTACTTC; CDR3aa: CASSAGTAATYEQYF
v_gene: TRBV6-5; d_gene: NA; j_gene: TRBJ2-7; abundance: NA; CDR3nt: TGTGCCAGCACCCCGGGACGACGGGACGAGCAGTACTTC; CDR3aa: CASTPGRRDEQYF
v_gene: TRBV2; d_gene: NA; j_gene: TRBJ1-2; abundance: NA; CDR3nt: TGTGCCAGCAGTGAGATCAGCAGCAGAGACTATGGCTACACCTTC; CDR3aa: CASSEISSRDYGYTF
v_gene: TRBV1; d_gene: NA; j_gene: TRBJ2-7; abundance: NA; CDR3nt: TGCACCAGCAGCCACCCCGAGGGCGGGTGCTCCTACGAGCAGTACTTC; CDR3aa: CTSSHPEGGCSYEQYF
v_gene: TRBV7-3; d_gene: NA; j_gene: TRBJ2-3; abundance: NA; CDR3nt: TGTGCCAGCAGCTATGAAGGCGATACGCAGTATTTT; CDR3aa: CASSYEGDTQYF
v_gene: TRBV4-2; d_gene: NA; j_gene: TRBJ1-5; abundance: NA; CDR3nt: TGTGCCAGCAGCCTAGAAGAAGGGTGGGGAAATCAGCCCCAGCATTTT; CDR3aa: CASSLEEGWGNQPQHF
v_gene: TRBV18; d_gene: NA; j_gene: TRBJ2-7; abundance: few; CDR3nt: TGTGCCAGCTCACCGTCCAGAGTCGGCCCCTACGAGCAGTACTTC; CDR3aa: CASSPSRVGPYEQYF
v_gene: TRBV10-2; d_gene: NA; j_gene: TRBJ1-5; abundance: NA; CDR3nt: TGCGCCAGCAGTACGCAAAATCAGCCCCAGCATTTT; CDR3aa: CASSTQNQPQHF
v_gene: TRBV6-1; d_gene: NA; j_gene: TRBJ1-4; abundance: once; CDR3nt: TGTGCCAGCAGTGAAGTCGATGCCGTTAGCGTAAAACTGTTTTTT; CDR3aa: CASSEVDAVSVKLFF
v_gene: TRBV28; d_gene: NA; j_gene: TRBJ1-5; abundance: NA; CDR3nt: TGTGCCAGCAGGGGCCTGTATGCGGATCAGCCCCAGCATTTT; CDR3aa: CASRGLYADQPQHF
v_gene: TRBV7-2; d_gene: NA; j_gene: TRBJ2-7; abundance: NA; CDR3nt: TGTGCCAGCAGTTACCCCTCACTAGCCCTCACGCCCTACGAGCAGTACTTC; CDR3aa: CASSYPSLALTPYEQYF
v_gene: TRBV7-2; d_gene: NA; j_gene: TRBJ2-5; abundance: NA; CDR3nt: TGTGCCAGCAGCCTCCCCGACTGGGGCAGGCAAGAGACCCAGTACTTC; CDR3aa: CASSLPDWGRQETQYF
v_gene: TRBV28; d_gene: NA; j_gene: TRBJ1-5; abundance: NA; CDR3nt: TGTGCCAGCAGACTTGTAGGTCAACCCCAGCATTTT; CDR3aa: CASRLVGQPQHF
v_gene: TRBV6-5; d_gene: NA; j_gene: TRBJ1-4; abundance: NA; CDR3nt: TGTGCCAGCGAACAAGTTGCAACTAATGAAAAACTGTTTTTT; CDR3aa: CASEQVATNEKLFF
v_gene: TRBV30; d_gene: TRBD1; j_gene: TRBJ1-6; abundance: NA; CDR3nt: TGTGCCTGGAGTCCGGGGACAGGGGTTGATTCACCCCTCCACTTT; CDR3aa: CAWSPGTGVDSPLHF
v_gene: TRBV13; d_gene: TRBD1; j_gene: TRBJ2-7; abundance: NA; CDR3nt: TGTGCCAGCAGCCTTAAACAGGGGGCAGGTGAGCAGTACTTC; CDR3aa: CASSLKQGAGEQYF
v_gene: TRBV4-1; d_gene: TRBD2; j_gene: TRBJ2-1; abundance: NA; CDR3nt: TGCGCCAGCAGCCTCACTAGCGGGGGAGACAATGAGCAGTTCTTC; CDR3aa: CASSLTSGGDNEQFF
v_gene: TRBV7-2; d_gene: NA; j_gene: TRBJ2-3; abundance: NA; CDR3nt: TGTGCCAGCAGCTTGACTGCTCTAAGCACAGATACGCAGTATTTT; CDR3aa: CASSLTALSTDTQYF
v_gene: TRBV27; d_gene: NA; j_gene: TRBJ1-1; abundance: NA; CDR3nt: TGTGCCAGCAGTTTATCGGGCAGCGCTTTGAACACTGAAGCTTTCTTT; CDR3aa: CASSLSGSALNTEAFF
v_gene: TRBV4-1; d_gene: NA; j_gene: TRBJ2-7; abundance: NA; CDR3nt: TGCGCCAGCAGCCAGGCATCGACCGACCTTCTCAAGTCACAGCAGTACTTC; CDR3aa: CASSQASTDLLKSQQYF
v_gene: TRBV5-1; d_gene: TRBD2; j_gene: TRBJ2-3; abundance: NA; CDR3nt: TGCGCCAGCAACGGACAGACTAGCGGGAGTTCAGATACGCAGTATTTT; CDR3aa: CASNGQTSGSSDTQYF
v_gene: TRBV6-2/TRBV6-3; d_gene: TRBD1; j_gene: TRBJ1-5; abundance: NA; CDR3nt: TGTGCCAGCAGTTACCCCACAGGGGTTGCTAGCAATCAGCCCCAGCATTTT; CDR3aa: CASSYPTGVASNQPQHF
v_gene: TRBV27; d_gene: NA; j_gene: TRBJ1-2; abundance: NA; CDR3nt: TGTGCCAGCAGTTTACTACAGGCAGGCTATGGCTACACCTTC; CDR3aa: CASSLLQAGYGYTF
v_gene: TRBV19; d_gene: NA; j_gene: TRBJ1-2; abundance: NA; CDR3nt: TGTGCCAGTAGTATGGCCCAGCGGTTCCACACCTTC; CDR3aa: CASSMAQRFHTF
v_gene: TRBV19; d_gene: TRBD1; j_gene: TRBJ1-2; abundance: NA; CDR3nt: TGTGCCAGTAGTAGAAGATCCGGACAGGGTAACTATGGCTACACCTTC; CDR3aa: CASSRRSGQGNYGYTF
v_gene: TRBV15; d_gene: NA; j_gene: TRBJ1-4; abundance: once; CDR3nt: TGTGCCACCAGCAGAGAAGGGGCGGATGAAAAACTGTTTTTT; CDR3aa: CATSREGADEKLFF